This TCR beta chain was retrieved from a study of T cells after yellow fever vaccination. The CDR3 has 13 residues. Trimming removed 11 bases at V and 3 bases at J, with 13 bases between. This clonotype was observed a few times. Its antigen is still unknown. TCR cDNA, made by 5'RACE template switching, carried an added universal primer site and UMIs. TCRdb reanalysed the 5' RACE reads using MiXCR and keeps one entry per CDR3 protein. The table shows 600,000 to 750,000 distinct CDR3 sequences, with more than 9% occurring only once. Study findings and constraints: Most clones from primary vaccination resurfaced after the booster (around 95% CD4, more than 75% CD8). There was a small share of clonotypes that showed up in both the CD4 and CD8 compartments.

The source of this sequence is a man under 40 who received the YFV17D yellow fever vaccine. The V call is TRBV12-3 or TRBV12-4, the J call TRBJ2-2, with D maybe TRBD2 (7 bases). Sample: PBMCs, taken on the day of the yellow fever booster vaccination. The CDR3 nucleotides read TGTGCCGGGGGGGCAGGGTACACCGGGGAGCTGTTTTTT. The encoded protein is CAGGAGYTGELFF.